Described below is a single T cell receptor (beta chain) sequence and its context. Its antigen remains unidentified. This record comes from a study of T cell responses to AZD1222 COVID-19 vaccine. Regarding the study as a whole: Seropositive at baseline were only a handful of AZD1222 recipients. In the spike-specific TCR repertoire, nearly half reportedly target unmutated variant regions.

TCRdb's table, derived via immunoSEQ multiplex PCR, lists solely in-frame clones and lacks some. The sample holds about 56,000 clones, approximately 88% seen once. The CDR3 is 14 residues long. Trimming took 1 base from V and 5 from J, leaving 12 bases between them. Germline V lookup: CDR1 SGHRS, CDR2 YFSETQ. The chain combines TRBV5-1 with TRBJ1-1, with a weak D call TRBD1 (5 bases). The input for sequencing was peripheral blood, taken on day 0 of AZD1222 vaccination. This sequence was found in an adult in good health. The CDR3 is CASSLQVGDTEAFF. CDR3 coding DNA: TGCGCCAGCAGCTTGCAGGTAGGGGATACTGAAGCTTTCTTT. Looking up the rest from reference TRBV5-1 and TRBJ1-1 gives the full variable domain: KAGVTQTPRYLIKTRGQQVTLSCSPISGHRSVSWYQQTPGQGLQFLFEYFSETQRNKGNFPGRFSGRQFSNSRSEMNVSTLELGDSALYLCASSLQVGDTEAFFGQGTRLTVV.